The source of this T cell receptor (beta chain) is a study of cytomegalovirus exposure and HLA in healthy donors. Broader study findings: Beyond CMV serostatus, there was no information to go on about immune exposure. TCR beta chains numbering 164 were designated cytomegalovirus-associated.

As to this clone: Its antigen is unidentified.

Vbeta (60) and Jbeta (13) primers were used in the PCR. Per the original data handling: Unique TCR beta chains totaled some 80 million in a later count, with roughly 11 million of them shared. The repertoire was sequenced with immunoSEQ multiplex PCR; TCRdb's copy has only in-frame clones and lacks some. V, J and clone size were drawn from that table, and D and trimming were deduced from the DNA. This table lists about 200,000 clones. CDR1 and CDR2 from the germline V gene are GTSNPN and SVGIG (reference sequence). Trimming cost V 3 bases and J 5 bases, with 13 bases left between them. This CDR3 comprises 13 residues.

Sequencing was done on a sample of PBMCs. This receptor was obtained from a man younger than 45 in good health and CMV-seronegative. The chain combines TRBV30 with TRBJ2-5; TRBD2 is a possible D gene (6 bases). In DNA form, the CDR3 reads TGTGCCTGGAGCTCGCCTGGGGGGGAGACCCAGTACTTC. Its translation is CAWSSPGGETQYF. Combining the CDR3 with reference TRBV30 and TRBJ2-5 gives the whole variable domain SQTIHQWPATLVQPVGSPLSLECTVEGTSNPNLYWYRQAAGRGLQLLFYSVGIGQISSEVPQNLSASRPQDRQFILSSKKLLLSDSGFYLCAWSSPGGETQYFGPGTRLLVL.